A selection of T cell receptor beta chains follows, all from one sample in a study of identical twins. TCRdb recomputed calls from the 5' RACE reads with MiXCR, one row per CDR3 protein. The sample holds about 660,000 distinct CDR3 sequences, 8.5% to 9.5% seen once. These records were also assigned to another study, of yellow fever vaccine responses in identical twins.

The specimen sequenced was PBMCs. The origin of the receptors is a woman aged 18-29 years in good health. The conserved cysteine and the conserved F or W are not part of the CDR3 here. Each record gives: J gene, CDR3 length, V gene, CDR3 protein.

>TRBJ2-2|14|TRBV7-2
ASSSGLAGAVGELF
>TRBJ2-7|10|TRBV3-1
ASSQAGHEQY
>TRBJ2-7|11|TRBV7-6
ASSFERDSEQY
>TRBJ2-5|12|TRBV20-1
SARDLQSGETQY
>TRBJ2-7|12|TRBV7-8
ASSSRDDSYEQY
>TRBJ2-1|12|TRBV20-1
SAPDLEEANEQF
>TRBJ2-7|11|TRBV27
ASRGSGNSEQY
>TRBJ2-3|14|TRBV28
ASSPDSNFERRTQY
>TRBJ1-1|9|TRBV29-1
SVVKDTEAF
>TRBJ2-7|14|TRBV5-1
ASSLASGASSYEQY
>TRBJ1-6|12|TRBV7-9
ASTGTEGNSPLH
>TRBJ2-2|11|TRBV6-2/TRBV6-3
ATREGPTGELF
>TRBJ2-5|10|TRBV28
ASTGVGETQY
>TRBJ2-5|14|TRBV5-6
ASSRSSQGGRETQY
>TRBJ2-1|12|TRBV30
AWSFGRSYNEQF
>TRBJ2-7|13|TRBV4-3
ASSQDRLTNTEQY
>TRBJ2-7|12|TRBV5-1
ASSFRTDSYEQY
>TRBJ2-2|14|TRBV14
ASSTTRHSNTGELF
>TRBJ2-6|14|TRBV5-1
ASSLGDSSGANVLT
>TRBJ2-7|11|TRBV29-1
SVGTAVSYEQY
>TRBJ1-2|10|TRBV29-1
SVPGGLDGYT
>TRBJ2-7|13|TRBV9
ASSVGRGLSYEQY
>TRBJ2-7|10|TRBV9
ASSWGGNEQY
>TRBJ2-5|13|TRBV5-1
ASSLGLAGGETQY
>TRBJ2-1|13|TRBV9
ASSVGSGGSNEQF
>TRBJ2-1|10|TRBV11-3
ASSLGDQEQF
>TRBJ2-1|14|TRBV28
ASSSSTRGTGNEQF
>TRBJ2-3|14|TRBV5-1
ASSFPGLADTDTQY
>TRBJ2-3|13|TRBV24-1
ATSDGPSGSHTQY
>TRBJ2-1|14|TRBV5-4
ASSLGLAVSYNEQF
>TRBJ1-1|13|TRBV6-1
ASRGDPGEVTEAF
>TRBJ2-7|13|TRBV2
ASSEAGGQPGEQY
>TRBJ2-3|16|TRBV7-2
ASSLAGLSLGESDTQY
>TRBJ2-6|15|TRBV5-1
ASSLAGQSSGANVLT
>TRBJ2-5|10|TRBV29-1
SVGRNQETQY
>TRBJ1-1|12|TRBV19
ASSMKGSNTEAF